This entry features one T cell receptor beta chain sequence. Antigen specificity is unknown. These data are taken from a study of shared clonotypes between healthy human individuals. At the level of the study: CD8 memory received one plate per donor, CD8 naive two, CD4 memory three and CD4 naive three. Regarding the study as a whole: Few donors restricted represented genetic and exposure-history diversity. Across several donors, naive CD4 shared roughly 5.1%, naive CD8 around 4%, memory CD4 more than 2%, memory CD8 0.4% to 0.5%.

Unmatched junction bases numbered 13, after V lost 2 bases and J lost 7 bases. The CDR3 covers 16 residues. Germline assignment: CDR1 SGHRS and CDR2 YFSETQ. Memory CD4+ cells were the fraction left after CD45RA+ naive selection. Assay: immunoSEQ multiplex PCR; the TCRdb copy retains only in-frame clones and omits some. The table shows about 660,000 clones, with roughly 70% occurring only once. V is TRBV5-1 and J is TRBJ2-3, with 7 nucleotides matching TRBD2. The sample taken for sequencing was memory CD4+ T cells sorted from blood. Subset denoted: CD45RA-negative fraction. The source of this sequence is a woman aged 25 to 39 in good health. The CDR3 spells CASSLELARTRNTQYF. CDR3 in DNA: TGCGCCAGCAGCTTAGAACTAGCGCGTACACGGAATACGCAGTATTTT.